The 10 T cell receptor beta chains below all came from one sample that was sequenced in a study of blood T cell repertoires in COVID-19. Sequencing used immunoSEQ multiplex PCR; TCRdb keeps in-frame clones, though not all of them. The profile shows over 200,000 clones, 80% to 90% of them singletons. Material: peripheral blood. These TCRs come from a woman of 80 years or more with active or convalescent COVID-19.

This clone has just a few counts. This chain links TRBV5-7 with TRBJ2-2, with D tentatively TRBD1 (5 bases). TRBV5-7 is an ORF; its function is uncertain. This CDR3 is 17 amino acids long. Trimming cost V 0 bases and J 3 bases, with 15 bases left between them. CDR3 region: CASSLAAGNADTGELFF. CDR3 nucleotides: TGTGCCAGCAGCTTGGCCGCAGGGAACGCGGACACCGGGGAGCTGTTTTTT.

The rearrangement joins TRBV11-2 to TRBJ2-1; D is possibly TRBD1 (6 bases). This CDR3 is built from 18 residues. The V gene's germline CDR1 is SGHAT and CDR2 FQNNGV. V lost 5 bases to trimming and J lost 8 bases, with 28 bases between them. Here the CDR3 reads CASSPGELIWGRGDEQFF. In nucleotides, the CDR3 is TGTGCCAGCAGCCCAGGGGAACTTATTTGGGGAAGAGGCGATGAGCAGTTCTTC.

The chain carries TRBV4-2 and TRBJ2-3, with 9 nucleotides matching TRBD2. The CDR3 runs 18 residues. After removal of 0 bases from V and 0 bases from J, the junction contained 7 bases not matched to a gene. The germline V gene has CDR1 LGHNA and CDR2 YNFKEQ. The CDR3 sequence is CASSQDIKTSGSTDTQYF. CDR3 sequence (DNA): TGTGCCAGCAGCCAAGATATAAAGACTAGCGGAAGCACAGATACGCAGTATTTT.

The chain couples TRBV2 to TRBJ2-1; 11 bases map to TRBD2. Germline V gives CDR1 SNHLY, CDR2 FYNNEI. Unmatched junction bases numbered 4, after V lost 6 bases and J lost 6 bases. This CDR3 region has 14 residues. The CDR3 nucleotides read TGTGCCAGCAGCTCCGGGACTAGCGGCAATGAGCAGTTCTTC. Protein product: CASSSGTSGNEQFF.

This clone was counted a few times. CDR3 loop: CASSQGPSIRGTNEQFF. The CDR3 DNA reads as TGTGCCAGCAGCCAAGGCCCTAGTATCCGCGGGACCAATGAGCAGTTCTTC. This sequence joins TRBV3-1 (or the pseudogene TRBV3-2) and TRBJ2-1; D is perhaps TRBD2 (6 bases). CDR1 is LGHDT and CDR2 is YNNKEL in the germline V gene (reference sequence). This CDR3 is 17 amino acids long. Trimming cost V 1 base and J 6 bases, with 19 bases left between them.

This clone has a single count. The chain links TRBV9 to TRBJ2-2; D is unresolved. Germline CDR1 is SGDLS and CDR2 is YYNGEE. CDR3 length: 13 residues. V lost 4 bases and J 6 bases, leaving 10 bases between the germline ends. CDR3 sequence: CASSPQVAGELFF. CDR3 coding DNA: TGTGCCAGCAGCCCCCAGGTGGCCGGGGAGCTGTTTTTT.

The rearrangement uses TRBV19 and TRBJ2-5; TRBD2 might be the D (7 bases). V was pared by 4 bases and J by 5 bases, with 11 bases between. The CDR3 covers 13 residues. Germline V CDR1 and CDR2: LNHDA, SQIVND (reference sequence). CDR3 region: CASSKAGAETQYF. CDR3 nucleotides: TGTGCCAGTAGTAAGGCGGGGGCCGAGACCCAGTACTTC.

The chain joins TRBV5-6 to TRBJ1-2; 11 bases are a match to TRBD1. The CDR3 length is 15 residues. The V segment lost 2 bases and the J segment 5 bases; nucleotides outside the gene matches: 5. Germline V lookup: CDR1 SGHDT, CDR2 YYEEEE. The CDR3 DNA follows: TGTGCCAGCAGCTTCGGCCGGGACAGGGGGTATGGCTACACCTTC. This codes for CASSFGRDRGYGYTF. Complete variable domain (other parts from reference TRBV5-6 and TRBJ1-2): DAGVTQSPTHLIKTRGQQVTLRCSPKSGHDTVSWYQQALGQGPQFIFQYYEEEERQRGNFPDRFSGHQFPNYSSELNVNALLLGDSALYLCASSFGRDRGYGYTFGSGTRLTVV.

The chain links TRBV15 to TRBJ1-2; D unclear. This CDR3 is built from 14 residues. V was clipped by 3 bases and J by 1 base, with 9 bases between them. The germline gives CDR1 LNHNV, CDR2 YYDKDF (reference sequence). In nucleotides, the CDR3 is TGTGCCACCAGCAGTCCCGGGTTTAACTATGGCTACACCTTC. This gives the protein CATSSPGFNYGYTF.

This chain connects TRBV2 to TRBJ1-2, with 10 bases fitting TRBD1. Trimming removed 6 bases from V and 2 bases from J; junction bases left unmatched: 3. Germline V gives CDR1 SNHLY, CDR2 FYNNEI. This CDR3 contains 14 residues. DNA of the CDR3: TGTGCCAGCAGATCGACAGGGGGCAACTATGGCTACACCTTC. This translates into CASRSTGGNYGYTF. The full variable domain, its missing parts supplied by reference TRBV2 and TRBJ1-2, is EPEVTQTPSHQVTQMGQEVILRCVPISNHLYFYWYRQILGQKVEFLVSFYNNEISEKSEIFDDQFSVERPDGSNFTLKIRSTKLEDSAMYFCASRSTGGNYGYTFGSGTRLTVV.